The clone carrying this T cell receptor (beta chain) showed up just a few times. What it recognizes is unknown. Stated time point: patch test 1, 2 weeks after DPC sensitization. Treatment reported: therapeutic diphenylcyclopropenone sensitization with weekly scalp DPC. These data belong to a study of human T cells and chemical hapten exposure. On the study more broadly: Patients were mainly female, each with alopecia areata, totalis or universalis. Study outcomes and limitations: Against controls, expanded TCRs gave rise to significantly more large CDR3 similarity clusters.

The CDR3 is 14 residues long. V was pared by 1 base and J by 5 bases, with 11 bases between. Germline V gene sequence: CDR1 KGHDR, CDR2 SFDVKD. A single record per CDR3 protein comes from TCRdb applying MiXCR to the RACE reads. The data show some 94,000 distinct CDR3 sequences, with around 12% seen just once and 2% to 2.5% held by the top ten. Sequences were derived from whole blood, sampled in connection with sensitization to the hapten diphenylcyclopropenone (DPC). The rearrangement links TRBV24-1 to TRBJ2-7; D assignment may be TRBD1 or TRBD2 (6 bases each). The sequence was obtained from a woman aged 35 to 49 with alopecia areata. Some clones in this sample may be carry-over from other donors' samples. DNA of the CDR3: TGTGCCACCAGTGATTTACAGGGAGGCAACGAGCAGTACTTC. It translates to CATSDLQGGNEQYF.